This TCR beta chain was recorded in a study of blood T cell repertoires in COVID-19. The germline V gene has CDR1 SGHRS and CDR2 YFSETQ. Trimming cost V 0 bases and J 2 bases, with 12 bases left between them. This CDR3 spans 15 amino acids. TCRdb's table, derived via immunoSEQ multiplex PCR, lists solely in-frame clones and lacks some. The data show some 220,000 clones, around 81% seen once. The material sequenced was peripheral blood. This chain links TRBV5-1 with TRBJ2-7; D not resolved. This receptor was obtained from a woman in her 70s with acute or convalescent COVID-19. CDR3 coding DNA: TGCGCCAGCAGCTTGGCGGGTGGAGCTACCTACGAGCAGTACGTC. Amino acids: CASSLAGGATYEQYV.